Below, 25 T cell receptor beta chains from the same sample are listed, as sequenced in a study of blood T cell repertoires in COVID-19. Using immunoSEQ multiplex PCR, the repertoire was profiled, and TCRdb retains in-frame clones only, with some absent. Of about 97,000 clones listed, almost 90% were seen once; the top ten hold around 2%. Sample: peripheral blood. These receptors were obtained from a man aged 50 or older with COVID-19, enrolled during active disease.

The genes are TRBV3-1 (or the pseudogene TRBV3-2) and TRBJ2-1; the D is unclear. The CDR3 is made up of 12 amino acids. Per the germline V gene, CDR1 is LGHDT and CDR2 is YNNKEL (reference sequence). Trimming stripped 0 bases from V and 9 bases from J, with 6 bases between. CDR3 residues: CASSQDLTEQFF. The CDR3 nucleotides are TGTGCCAGCAGCCAAGATCTAACTGAGCAGTTCTTC.

For the CDR3, the DNA is TGTGCCAGCAGCTTAGGTCGGACTAGCGGGGTTGATGAGCAGTTCTTC. It yields the protein CASSLGRTSGVDEQFF. The genes are TRBV11-2 and TRBJ2-1; 12 nucleotides align to TRBD2. CDR1 SGHAT and CDR2 FQNNGV come from the germline V gene. V was clipped by 1 base and J by 8 bases; unmatched bases: 6. The CDR3 spans 16 residues. Variable domain in full (rest from reference TRBV11-2 and TRBJ2-1): EAGVAQSPRYKIIEKRQSVAFWCNPISGHATLYWYQQILGQGPKLLIQFQNNGVVDDSQLPKDRFSAERLKGVDSTLKIQPAKLEDSAVYLCASSLGRTSGVDEQFFGPGTRLTVL.

This clone was observed a handful of times. The chain couples TRBV14 to TRBJ1-2; 11 bases are a match to TRBD1. CDR1 and CDR2 (germline): SGHDN, FVKESK. The J segment lost 4 bases and the V segment lost 0 bases, leaving 7 bases of the junction unmatched. This CDR3 has 17 residues. The CDR3 here is CASSQDWDRGDIYGYTF. In DNA, the CDR3 is TGTGCCAGCAGCCAAGATTGGGACAGGGGGGACATCTATGGCTACACCTTC.

The chain recombines TRBV7-8 with TRBJ2-1; 7 bases are a match to TRBD2. From germline, CDR1 is SGHVS and CDR2 FQNEAQ. V shed 7 bases and J 8 bases; nucleotides not matched to a gene: 11. The CDR3 totals 14 residues. The CDR3 DNA reads as TGTGCCAGCACCGAAAGGACTAGATGGGATGAGCAGTTCTTC. Translating gives CASTERTRWDEQFF.

J is TRBJ1-5 and V is TRBV19; D is perhaps TRBD1 (5 bases). This CDR3 is 15 amino acids long. Germline V gives CDR1 LNHDA, CDR2 SQIVND (reference sequence). V was shortened by 6 bases and J by 4 bases, with 16 bases between the two germline ends. DNA of the CDR3: TGTGCCAGTAGGATGCAGGGTATGGGTAATCAGCCCCAGCATTTT. Encoded protein: CASRMQGMGNQPQHF.

This sequence joins TRBV5-1 and TRBJ1-1, with D uncertain. The germline V and J ends were trimmed by 4 bases and 1 base, with 8 bases remaining between them. This CDR3 region has 13 residues. Germline V CDR1 and CDR2: SGHRS, YFSETQ. DNA of the CDR3: TGCGCCAGCAGCCCTGACAAGAACACTGAAGCTTTCTTT. Protein sequence: CASSPDKNTEAFF.

The V gene is TRBV4-2, the J gene TRBJ2-2; TRBD1 matches at 7 bases. Trimming took 2 bases from V and 3 from J; bases not matched to a gene: 3. This CDR3 has 15 amino acids. The germline CDR1 and CDR2 sequences are LGHNA and YNFKEQ. This CDR3 is CASSQPDRDTGELFF. CDR3 DNA sequence: TGTGCCAGCAGCCAACCCGACAGGGACACCGGGGAGCTGTTTTTT.

The genes are TRBV2 and TRBJ2-7; 14 bases are shared with TRBD2. Germline CDR1 SNHLY, CDR2 FYNNEI. This CDR3 has 18 amino acids. The V gene end was trimmed by 5 bases and the J gene end by 1 base; junction bases not matched to a gene: 10. CDR3 bases: TGTGCCAGCAGTTCTTCCGGGACTAGCGGGGGAGCTTCCTACGAGCAGTACTTC. Translated: CASSSSGTSGGASYEQYF.

The rearrangement uses TRBV5-1 and TRBJ1-1; a possible D gene is TRBD1 (6 bases). The V end lost 3 bases, the J end lost 12 bases, and 18 bases lay between the germline ends. The CDR3 spans 13 residues. Looked up from germline, CDR1 is SGHRS and CDR2 is YFSETQ. CDR3 loop: CASSSNLQGWSFF. CDR3 sequence (DNA): TGCGCCAGCAGCTCAAATCTACAGGGTTGGTCTTTCTTT. The full variable domain, in which reference TRBV5-1 and TRBJ1-1 provide the parts outside the CDR3, is KAGVTQTPRYLIKTRGQQVTLSCSPISGHRSVSWYQQTPGQGLQFLFEYFSETQRNKGNFPGRFSGRQFSNSRSEMNVSTLELGDSALYLCASSSNLQGWSFFGQGTRLTVV.

The CDR3 reads CASSQDPPDRGVDEAFF. The CDR3 DNA follows: TGCGCCAGCAGCCAAGATCCCCCGGACAGGGGCGTCGATGAAGCTTTCTTT. V is TRBV4-1 and J is TRBJ1-1; 9 bases align to TRBD1. The V gene's germline CDR1 is MGHRA and CDR2 YSYEKL. CDR3 length: 17 amino acids. V was clipped by 0 bases and J by 7 bases; unmatched bases: 12.

This chain joins TRBV9 and TRBJ1-2; 11 nucleotides align to TRBD1. The CDR3 covers 15 residues. Germline V gives CDR1 SGDLS, CDR2 YYNGEE. V lost 1 base to trimming and J lost 4 bases; unmatched junction nucleotides: 3. Written as DNA, the CDR3 is TGTGCCAGCAGCGTACGGACAGGGGGCGGCTATGGCTACACCTTC. It is translated as CASSVRTGGGYGYTF.

The V and J genes are TRBV7-9 and TRBJ1-2; 10 bases agree with TRBD1. The V segment lost 5 bases and the J segment 8 bases; nucleotides outside the gene matches: 17. Germline CDR1 reads SEHNR; CDR2 reads FQNEAQ (reference sequence). The CDR3 contains 17 residues. CDR3 loop: CASSRRGGGQGFGGYTF. In DNA form, the CDR3 reads TGTGCCAGCAGCCGGAGGGGCGGGGGACAGGGGTTTGGAGGCTACACCTTC.

The gene calls are TRBV6-5 and TRBJ1-5, with a weak D call TRBD1 (5 bases). This CDR3 spans 13 amino acids. CDR1 and CDR2 (germline): MNHEY, SVGAGI. V lost 5 bases, J lost 11 bases, and 16 bases lay in between. CDR3 region: CASSPPTGGSQHF. The CDR3 nucleotides read TGTGCCAGCAGTCCACCGACGGGGGGGTCCCAGCATTTT.

The rearrangement uses TRBV3-1 (or the pseudogene TRBV3-2) and TRBJ1-3; D might be TRBD1 (5 bases). The V and J ends lost 4 bases and 4 bases respectively, with 11 bases between them. Germline CDR1 and CDR2: LGHDT and YNNKEL (reference sequence). The CDR3 sequence is 14 residues long. As DNA, the CDR3 is TGTGCCAGCAGCCCTCCGCGGGACGGAAACACCATATATTTT. Translating it yields CASSPPRDGNTIYF.

The gene calls are TRBV4-1 and TRBJ1-1; no firm D call. Trimming shortened V by 1 base and J by 5 bases, and 14 bases separated the two germline ends. The CDR3 runs to 15 residues. The germline V gene has CDR1 MGHRA and CDR2 YSYEKL. Written as DNA, the CDR3 is TGCGCCAGCAGCCAAGGCCGCATGCAGAGGACTGAAGCTTTCTTT. It codes for CASSQGRMQRTEAFF.

The V gene is TRBV9, the J gene TRBJ2-2; no reliable D call. CDR1 and CDR2 (germline): SGDLS, YYNGEE. There are 14 residues in the CDR3. V gave up 3 bases and J gave up 3 bases, with 9 bases separating them. Here the CDR3 DNA reads TGTGCCAGCAGCGGCGGATATTACACCGGGGAGCTGTTTTTT. Translated, it gives CASSGGYYTGELFF.

The chain uses TRBV5-1 and TRBJ2-2; TRBD1 agrees at 9 bases. After removal of 9 bases from V and 5 bases from J, the junction contained 11 bases not matched to a gene. The CDR3 loop spans 15 amino acids. CDR1 and CDR2 (germline): SGHRS, YFSETQ. The CDR3: CATAWGQGKTGELFF. For the CDR3, the DNA is TGCGCCACCGCTTGGGGACAGGGCAAAACCGGGGAGCTGTTTTTT.

This clone was detected only a few times. This chain links TRBV28 with TRBJ1-5, with 7 nucleotides matching TRBD1. V shed 6 bases, J shed 0 bases, and the junction held 5 bases outside the gene matches. The CDR3 is 15 amino acids. Germline V gives CDR1 MDHEN, CDR2 SYDVKM. In nucleotides, the CDR3 is TGTGCCAGCAGAGAGGGACAGTATAGCAATCAGCCCCAGCATTTT. Residues: CASREGQYSNQPQHF.

The chain joins TRBV12-3 or TRBV12-4 to TRBJ1-1; no definite D call. Between the trimmed V and J ends, which lost 6 bases and 1 base, there was a span of 9 bases. This CDR3 is 13 amino acids long. The CDR3 bases are TGTGCCAGCAGACAGCGGGAGAACACTGAAGCTTTCTTT. Translation: CASRQRENTEAFF.

The chain carries TRBV3-1 (or the pseudogene TRBV3-2) and TRBJ1-6; the D gene is possibly TRBD1 (5 bases). The CDR3 totals 17 residues. CDR1 and CDR2 (germline): LGHDT, YNNKEL (reference sequence). Trimming stripped 1 base from V and 7 bases from J, with 17 bases between. CDR3 nucleotides: TGTGCCAGCAGCCAAGTAGGGACTCCCCCGGGGAATTCACCCCTCCACTTT. This gives the protein CASSQVGTPPGNSPLHF.

DNA for the CDR3: TGTGCCATCAGTACCTACGACAGGGTCGAGGGAGGCTACACCTTC. This sequence encodes CAISTYDRVEGGYTF. The V call is TRBV10-3, the J call TRBJ1-2, with TRBD1 matching 7 bases. There are 15 residues in the CDR3. With 5 bases clipped from V and 8 bases from J, the junction kept 14 bases outside the gene matches. From germline, CDR1 is ENHRY and CDR2 SYGVKD.

The chain carries TRBV6-1 and TRBJ1-6, with D hard to call. The germline CDR1 and CDR2 sequences are MNHNS and SASEGT. The length of the CDR3 is 16 residues. The V end lost 0 bases, the J end lost 8 bases, and 14 bases lay between the germline ends. This chain's CDR3 is CASSEAHRSPYSPLHF. In nucleotides, the CDR3 is TGTGCCAGCAGTGAAGCGCACCGGAGCCCGTATTCACCCCTCCACTTT.

This clone was found once. The chain links TRBV9 to TRBJ2-5, with D possibly TRBD1 on 5 matching bases. The CDR3 totals 13 residues. Trimming cost V 4 bases and J 5 bases, with 12 bases left between them. CDR1 is SGDLS and CDR2 is YYNGEE in the germline V gene. CDR3 sequence (DNA): TGTGCCAGCAGCCCAAGACAGTGGGAGACCCAGTACTTC. Its translation is CASSPRQWETQYF.

The chain has TRBV28 and TRBJ1-6; no clear D. The germline CDR1 and CDR2 sequences are MDHEN and SYDVKM. Trimming left V 6 bases short and J 0 bases short, with 9 bases between. The CDR3 consists of 15 residues. The CDR3 spells CASSRKSSYNSPLHF. CDR3 nucleotides: TGTGCCAGCAGCCGCAAGAGCTCCTATAATTCACCCCTCCACTTT.

V usage is TRBV6-1 and J usage is TRBJ1-2; D not certain. This CDR3 is built from 13 residues. Trimming cost V 3 bases and J 6 bases, with 11 bases left between them. Germline assignment: CDR1 MNHNS and CDR2 SASEGT. The CDR3 loop reads CASSELQVNGYTF. DNA of the CDR3: TGTGCCAGCAGTGAGTTGCAGGTCAATGGCTACACCTTC.